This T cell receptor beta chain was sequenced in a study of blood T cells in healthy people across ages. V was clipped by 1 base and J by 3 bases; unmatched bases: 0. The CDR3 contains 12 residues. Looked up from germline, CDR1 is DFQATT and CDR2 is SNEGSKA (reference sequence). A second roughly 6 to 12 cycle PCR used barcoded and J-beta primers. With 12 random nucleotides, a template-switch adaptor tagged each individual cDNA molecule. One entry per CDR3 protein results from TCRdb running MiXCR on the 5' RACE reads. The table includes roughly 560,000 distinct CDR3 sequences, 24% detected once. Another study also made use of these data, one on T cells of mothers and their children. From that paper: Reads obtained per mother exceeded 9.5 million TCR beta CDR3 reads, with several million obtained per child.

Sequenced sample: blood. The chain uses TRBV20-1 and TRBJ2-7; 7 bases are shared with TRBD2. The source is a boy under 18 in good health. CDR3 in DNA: TGCAGTGCTAGAGGGGACTACTACGAGCAGTACTTC. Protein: CSARGDYYEQYF.